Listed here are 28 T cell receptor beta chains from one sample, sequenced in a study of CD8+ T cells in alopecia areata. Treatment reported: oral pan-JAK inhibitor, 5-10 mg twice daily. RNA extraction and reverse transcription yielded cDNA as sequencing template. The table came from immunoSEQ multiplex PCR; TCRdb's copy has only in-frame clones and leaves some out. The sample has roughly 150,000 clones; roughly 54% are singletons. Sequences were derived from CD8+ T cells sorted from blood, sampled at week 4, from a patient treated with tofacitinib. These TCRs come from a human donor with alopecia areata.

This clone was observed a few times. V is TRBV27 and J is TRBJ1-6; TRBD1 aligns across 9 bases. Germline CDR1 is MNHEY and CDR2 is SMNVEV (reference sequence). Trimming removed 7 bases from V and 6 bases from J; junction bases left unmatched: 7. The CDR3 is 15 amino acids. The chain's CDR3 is CASTPGTGINSPLHF. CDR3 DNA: TGTGCCAGCACCCCTGGGACAGGGATTAATTCACCCCTCCACTTT.

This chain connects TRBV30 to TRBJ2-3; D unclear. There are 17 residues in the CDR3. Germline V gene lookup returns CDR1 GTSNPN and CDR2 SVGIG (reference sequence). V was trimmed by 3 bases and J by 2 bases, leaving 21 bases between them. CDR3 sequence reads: CAWSLEVGESHTDTQYF. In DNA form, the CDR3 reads TGTGCCTGGAGCTTAGAGGTAGGAGAGAGCCACACAGATACGCAGTATTTT. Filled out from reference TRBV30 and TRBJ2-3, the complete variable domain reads SQTIHQWPATLVQPVGSPLSLECTVEGTSNPNLYWYRQAAGRGLQLLFYSVGIGQISSEVPQNLSASRPQDRQFILSSKKLLLSDSGFYLCAWSLEVGESHTDTQYFGPGTRLTVL.

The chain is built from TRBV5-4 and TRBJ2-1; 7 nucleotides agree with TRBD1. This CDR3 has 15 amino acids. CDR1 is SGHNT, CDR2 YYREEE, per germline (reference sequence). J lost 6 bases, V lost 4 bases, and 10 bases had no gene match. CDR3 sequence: CASSPRDSLLNEQFF. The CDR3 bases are TGTGCCAGCAGCCCCAGGGACAGCTTACTCAATGAGCAGTTCTTC.

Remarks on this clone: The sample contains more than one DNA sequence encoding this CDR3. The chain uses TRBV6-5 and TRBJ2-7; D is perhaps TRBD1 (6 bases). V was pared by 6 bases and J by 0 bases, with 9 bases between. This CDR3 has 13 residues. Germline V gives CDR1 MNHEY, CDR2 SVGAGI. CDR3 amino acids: CASSPDSSYEQYF. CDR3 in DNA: TGTGCCAGCAGCCCGGACAGCTCCTACGAGCAGTACTTC.

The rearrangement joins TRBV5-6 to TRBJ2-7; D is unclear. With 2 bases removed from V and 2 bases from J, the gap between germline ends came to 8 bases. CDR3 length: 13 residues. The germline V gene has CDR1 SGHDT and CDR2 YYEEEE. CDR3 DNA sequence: TGTGCCAGCAGCTTTCGGCAAGCCTACGAGCAGTACTTC. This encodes CASSFRQAYEQYF.

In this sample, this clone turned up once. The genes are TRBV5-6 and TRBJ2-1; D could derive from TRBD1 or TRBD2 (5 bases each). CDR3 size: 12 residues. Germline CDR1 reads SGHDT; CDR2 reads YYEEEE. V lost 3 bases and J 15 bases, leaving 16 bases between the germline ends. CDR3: CASSSLSGGGFF. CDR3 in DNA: TGTGCCAGCAGCTCCCTATCGGGTGGGGGGTTCTTC.

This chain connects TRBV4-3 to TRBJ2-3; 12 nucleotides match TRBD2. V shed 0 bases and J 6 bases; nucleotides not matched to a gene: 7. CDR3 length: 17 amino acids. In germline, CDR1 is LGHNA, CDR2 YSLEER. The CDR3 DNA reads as TGCGCCAGCAGCCAAGAGTCTAGCGGGGGGGCATTGGATACGCAGTATTTT. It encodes CASSQESSGGALDTQYF.

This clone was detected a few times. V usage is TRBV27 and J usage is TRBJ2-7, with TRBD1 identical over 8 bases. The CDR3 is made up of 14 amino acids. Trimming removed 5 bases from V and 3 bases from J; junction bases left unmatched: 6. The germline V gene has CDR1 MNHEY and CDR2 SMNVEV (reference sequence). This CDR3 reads CASSSRDRNYEQYF. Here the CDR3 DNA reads TGTGCCAGCAGTAGTCGGGACAGGAACTACGAGCAGTACTTC.

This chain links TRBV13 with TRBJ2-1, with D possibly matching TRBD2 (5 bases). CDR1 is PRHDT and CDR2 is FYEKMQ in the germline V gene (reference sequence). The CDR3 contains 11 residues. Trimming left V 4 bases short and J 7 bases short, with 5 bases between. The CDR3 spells CASSSGNEQFF. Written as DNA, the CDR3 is TGTGCCAGCAGCTCGGGGAATGAGCAGTTCTTC.

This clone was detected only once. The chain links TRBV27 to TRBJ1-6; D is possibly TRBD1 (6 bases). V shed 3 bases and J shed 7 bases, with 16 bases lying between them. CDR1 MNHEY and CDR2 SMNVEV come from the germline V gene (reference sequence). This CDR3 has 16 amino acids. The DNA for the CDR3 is TGTGCCAGCAGTTTTTCGGCAGGGGAGTGGAATTCACCCCTCCACTTT. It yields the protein CASSFSAGEWNSPLHF.

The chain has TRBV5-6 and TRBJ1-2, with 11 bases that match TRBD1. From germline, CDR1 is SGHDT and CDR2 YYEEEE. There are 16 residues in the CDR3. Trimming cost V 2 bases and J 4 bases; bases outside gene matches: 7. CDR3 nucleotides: TGTGCCAGCAGCTTTGGGACAGGGGGATTGAGCTATGGCTACACCTTC. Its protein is CASSFGTGGLSYGYTF.

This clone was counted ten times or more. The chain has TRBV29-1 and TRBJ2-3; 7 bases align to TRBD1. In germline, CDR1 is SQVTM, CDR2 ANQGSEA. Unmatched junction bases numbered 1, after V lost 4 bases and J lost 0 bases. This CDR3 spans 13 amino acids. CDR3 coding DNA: TGCAGCGTTGGACAGGGTAGCACAGATACGCAGTATTTT. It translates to CSVGQGSTDTQYF.

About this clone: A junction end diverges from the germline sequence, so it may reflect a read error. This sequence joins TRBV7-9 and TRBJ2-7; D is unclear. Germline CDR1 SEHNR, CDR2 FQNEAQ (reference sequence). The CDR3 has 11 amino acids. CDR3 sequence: CASSSPREFVF. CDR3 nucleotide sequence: TGTGCCAGCAGCTCCCCAAGAGAATTCGTCTTC.

The CDR3 spells CASSQPTENYGYTF. The CDR3 nucleotides read TGCGCCAGCAGCCAACCTACAGAGAACTATGGCTACACCTTC. The chain is built from TRBV4-1 and TRBJ1-2; D remains ambiguous. Germline V gene lookup returns CDR1 MGHRA and CDR2 YSYEKL. The CDR3 extends over 14 amino acids. Trimming took 2 bases from V and 2 from J, leaving 9 bases between them.

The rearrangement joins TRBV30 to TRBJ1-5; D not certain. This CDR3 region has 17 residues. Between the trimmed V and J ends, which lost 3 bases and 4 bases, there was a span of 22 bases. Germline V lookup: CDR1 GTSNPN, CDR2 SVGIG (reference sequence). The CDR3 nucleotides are TGTGCCTGGAGCCCCCCCTCCACCGGGTGGGCGAATCAGCCCCAGCATTTT. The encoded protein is CAWSPPSTGWANQPQHF. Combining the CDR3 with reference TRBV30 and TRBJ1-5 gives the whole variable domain SQTIHQWPATLVQPVGSPLSLECTVEGTSNPNLYWYRQAAGRGLQLLFYSVGIGQISSEVPQNLSASRPQDRQFILSSKKLLLSDSGFYLCAWSPPSTGWANQPQHFGDGTRLSIL.

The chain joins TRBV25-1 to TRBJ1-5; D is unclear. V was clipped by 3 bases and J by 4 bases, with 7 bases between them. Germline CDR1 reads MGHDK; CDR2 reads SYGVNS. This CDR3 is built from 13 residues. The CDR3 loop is CASSDGANQPQHF. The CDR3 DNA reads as TGTGCCAGCAGTGACGGAGCAAATCAGCCCCAGCATTTT.

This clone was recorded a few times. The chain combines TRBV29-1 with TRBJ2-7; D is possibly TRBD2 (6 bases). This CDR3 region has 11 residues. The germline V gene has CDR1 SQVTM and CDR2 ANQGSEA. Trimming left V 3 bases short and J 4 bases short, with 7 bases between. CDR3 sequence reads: CSVDAGYEQYF. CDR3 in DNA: TGCAGCGTTGACGCGGGGTACGAGCAGTACTTC.

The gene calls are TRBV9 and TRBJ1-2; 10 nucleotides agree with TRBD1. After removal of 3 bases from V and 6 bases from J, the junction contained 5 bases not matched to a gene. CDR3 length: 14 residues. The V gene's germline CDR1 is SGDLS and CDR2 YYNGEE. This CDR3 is CASSETTGGNGYTF. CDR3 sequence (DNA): TGTGCCAGCAGCGAAACGACAGGGGGCAATGGCTACACCTTC.

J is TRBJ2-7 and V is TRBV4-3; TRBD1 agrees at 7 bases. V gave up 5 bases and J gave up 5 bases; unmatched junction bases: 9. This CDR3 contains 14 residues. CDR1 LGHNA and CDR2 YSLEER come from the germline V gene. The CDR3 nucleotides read TGCGCCAGCAGCAACCGGGACAGCAGCCACGAGCAGTACTTC. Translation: CASSNRDSSHEQYF.

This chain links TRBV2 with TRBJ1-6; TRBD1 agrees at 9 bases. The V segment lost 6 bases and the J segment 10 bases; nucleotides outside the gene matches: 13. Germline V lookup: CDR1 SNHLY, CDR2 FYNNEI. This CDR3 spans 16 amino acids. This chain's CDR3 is CASSGSTGGAESPLHF. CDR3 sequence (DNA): TGTGCCAGCAGCGGCAGTACAGGGGGCGCGGAATCACCCCTCCACTTT.

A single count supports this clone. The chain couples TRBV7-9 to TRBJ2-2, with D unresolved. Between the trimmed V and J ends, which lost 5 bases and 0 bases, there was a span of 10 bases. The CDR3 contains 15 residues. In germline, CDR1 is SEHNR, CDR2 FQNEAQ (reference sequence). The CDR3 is CASSPKEPNTGELFF. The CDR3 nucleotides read TGTGCCAGCAGCCCGAAGGAGCCGAACACCGGGGAGCTGTTTTTT.

The CDR3 DNA reads TGTGCCAGCAGCTTAGGGTTGACAGGGGAGCAGCCCCAGCATTTT. Its protein is CASSLGLTGEQPQHF. The chain uses TRBV7-2 and TRBJ1-5; 8 positions match TRBD1. From germline, CDR1 is SGHTA and CDR2 FQGNSA. CDR3 length: 15 residues. V trimming: 1 base; J trimming: 7 bases; junction bases outside the gene matches: 6. The full variable domain, with the rest looked up from reference TRBV7-2 and TRBJ1-5, is GAGVSQSPSNKVTEKGKDVELRCDPISGHTALYWYRQSLGQGLEFLIYFQGNSAPDKSGLPSDRFSAERTGGSVSTLTIQRTQQEDSAVYLCASSLGLTGEQPQHFGDGTRLSIL.

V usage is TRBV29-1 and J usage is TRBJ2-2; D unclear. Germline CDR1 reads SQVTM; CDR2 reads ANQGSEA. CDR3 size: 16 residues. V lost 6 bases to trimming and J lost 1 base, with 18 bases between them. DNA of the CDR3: TGCAGCGTCATCTCGGCTGGTCTGAAGAACACCGGGGAGCTGTTTTTT. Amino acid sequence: CSVISAGLKNTGELFF.

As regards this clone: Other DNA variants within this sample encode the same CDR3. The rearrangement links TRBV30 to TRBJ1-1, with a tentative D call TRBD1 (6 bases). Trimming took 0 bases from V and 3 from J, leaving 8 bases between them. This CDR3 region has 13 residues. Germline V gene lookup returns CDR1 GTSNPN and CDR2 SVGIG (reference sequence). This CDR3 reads CAWSVAGDTEAFF. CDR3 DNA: TGTGCCTGGAGTGTAGCAGGGGACACTGAAGCTTTCTTT. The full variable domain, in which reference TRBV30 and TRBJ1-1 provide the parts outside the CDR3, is SQTIHQWPATLVQPVGSPLSLECTVEGTSNPNLYWYRQAAGRGLQLLFYSVGIGQISSEVPQNLSASRPQDRQFILSSKKLLLSDSGFYLCAWSVAGDTEAFFGQGTRLTVV.

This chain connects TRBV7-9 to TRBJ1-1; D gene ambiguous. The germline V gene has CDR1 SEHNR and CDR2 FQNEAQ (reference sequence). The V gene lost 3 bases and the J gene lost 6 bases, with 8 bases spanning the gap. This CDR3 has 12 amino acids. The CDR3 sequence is CASSFGGSEAFF. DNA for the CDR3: TGTGCCAGCAGCTTTGGAGGGTCTGAAGCTTTCTTT.

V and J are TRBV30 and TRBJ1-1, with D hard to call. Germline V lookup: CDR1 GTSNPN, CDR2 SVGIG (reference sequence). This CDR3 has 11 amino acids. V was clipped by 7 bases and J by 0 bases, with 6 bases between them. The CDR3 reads CAYSVNTEAFF. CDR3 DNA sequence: TGTGCCTACTCAGTGAACACTGAAGCTTTCTTT. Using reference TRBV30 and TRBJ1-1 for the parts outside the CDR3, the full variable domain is SQTIHQWPATLVQPVGSPLSLECTVEGTSNPNLYWYRQAAGRGLQLLFYSVGIGQISSEVPQNLSASRPQDRQFILSSKKLLLSDSGFYLCAYSVNTEAFFGQGTRLTVV.

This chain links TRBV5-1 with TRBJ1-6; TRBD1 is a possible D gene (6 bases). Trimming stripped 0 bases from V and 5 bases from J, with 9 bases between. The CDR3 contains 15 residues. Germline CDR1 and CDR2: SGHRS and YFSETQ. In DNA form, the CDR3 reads TGCGCCAGCAGCTTGGGACCAGGGGATAATTCACCCCTCCACTTT. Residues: CASSLGPGDNSPLHF.

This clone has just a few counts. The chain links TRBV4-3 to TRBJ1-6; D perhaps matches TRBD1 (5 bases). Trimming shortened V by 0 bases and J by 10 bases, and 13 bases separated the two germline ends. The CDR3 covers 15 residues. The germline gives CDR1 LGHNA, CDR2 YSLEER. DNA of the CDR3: TGCGCCAGCAGCCAAGATGGGGCCGCCCAGTCACCCCTCCACTTT. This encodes CASSQDGAAQSPLHF.